This is a list of T cell receptor beta chains from one sample in a study of T cell responses to AZD1222 COVID-19 vaccine. Clones were sequenced by immunoSEQ multiplex PCR, and TCRdb holds only the in-frame ones, with some missing. Of approximately 170,000 clones in the sample, approximately 90% were seen once. The material was peripheral blood, obtained on day 0 of AZD1222 vaccination. Receptors originate from an adult in good health. Both conserved end residues are part of each CDR3. The D gene is left open where the match is weak. For some rows the clone size is stated as once, few or many, or as a class when expanded; others skip it.

clone size | J gene | V gene | D gene | CDR3 length | CDR3 protein | CDR3 DNA
. | TRBJ2-7 | TRBV10-3 | TRBD2 | 14 | CAISLRTSGIEQYF | TGTGCCATCAGCCTTAGGACTAGCGGGATCGAGCAGTACTTC
once | TRBJ2-7 | TRBV28 | TRBD2 | 19 | CASSLSYFFGLAGDNEQYF | TGTGCCAGCAGTTTATCCTATTTTTTTGGACTAGCGGGAGATAATGAGCAGTACTTC
. | TRBJ2-1 | TRBV5-1 | TRBD2 | 15 | CASSSLAGASNEQFF | TGCGCCAGCAGCTCCCTAGCGGGAGCATCCAATGAGCAGTTCTTC
. | TRBJ1-2 | TRBV6-1 | . | 14 | CASSESGRGPGYTF | TGTGCCAGCAGTGAAAGTGGCAGAGGTCCGGGCTACACCTTC
. | TRBJ2-3 | TRBV4-1 | . | 16 | CASSGVGYLYTDTQYF | TGCGCCAGCTCGGGGGTAGGCTACCTATACACAGATACGCAGTATTTT
. | TRBJ2-2 | TRBV11-2 | . | 15 | CASSLRTGDTGELFF | TGTGCCAGCAGCTTAAGGACCGGGGACACCGGGGAGCTGTTTTTT
. | TRBJ2-7 | TRBV7-6 | . | 15 | CASSIRPGHSYEQYF | TGTGCCAGCAGCATCCGACCGGGCCACTCCTACGAGCAGTACTTC
. | TRBJ2-5 | TRBV2 | . | 12 | CASSDKLETQYF | TGTGCCAGCAGTGATAAGTTGGAGACCCAGTACTTC
. | TRBJ2-7 | TRBV4-2 | TRBD2 | 18 | CASSQPSIAGGPSYEQYF | TGTGCCAGCAGCCAACCATCCATAGCGGGAGGACCCTCCTACGAGCAGTACTTC
. | TRBJ1-5 | TRBV6-5 | . | 12 | CASGGFPQPQHF | TGTGCCAGTGGCGGTTTCCCTCAGCCCCAGCATTTT
. | TRBJ1-1 | TRBV19 | . | 11 | CATTSGTEAFF | TGTGCCACCACATCAGGGACTGAAGCTTTCTTT
. | TRBJ1-5 | TRBV6-5 | . | 13 | CASSDSGFQPQHF | TGTGCCAGCAGTGACTCAGGGTTTCAGCCCCAGCATTTT
. | TRBJ1-1 | TRBV5-1 | . | 15 | CASRRQTGQNTEAFF | TGCGCCAGCAGAAGACAGACAGGCCAGAACACTGAAGCTTTCTTT
. | TRBJ1-1 | TRBV19 | . | 13 | CASSILENTEAFF | TGTGCCAGTAGTATCCTGGAGAACACTGAAGCTTTCTTT
. | TRBJ2-7 | TRBV27 | TRBD1 | 16 | CASSPSLAGGSYEQYF | TGTGCCAGCAGTCCATCCCTCGCAGGGGGCTCCTACGAGCAGTACTTC
once | TRBJ2-7 | TRBV20-1 | . | 13 | CSASSISSYEQYF | TGCAGTGCTAGTTCTATCAGCTCCTACGAGCAGTACTTC
. | TRBJ2-7 | TRBV21-1 | . | 16 | CASTPRPGQGLNEQYF | TGTGCCAGCACTCCGCGCCCGGGACAGGGTCTCAACGAGCAGTACTTC
. | TRBJ2-5 | TRBV11-2 | TRBD2 | 17 | CASSLVGLAGVGKTQYF | TGTGCCAGCAGCTTAGTGGGACTAGCGGGAGTAGGGAAGACCCAGTACTTC
. | TRBJ1-1 | TRBV7-2 | . | 15 | CASSLVVVSNTEAFF | TGTGCCAGCAGCTTAGTGGTTGTCTCAAACACTGAAGCTTTCTTT
. | TRBJ1-2 | TRBV2 | TRBD1 | 13 | CASRTDRNNGYTF | TGTGCCAGCAGGACGGACAGGAATAATGGCTACACCTTC
. | TRBJ2-7 | TRBV5-1 | . | 12 | CASSLVGYEQYF | TGCGCCAGCAGCTTGGTGGGCTACGAGCAGTACTTC
once | TRBJ2-1 | TRBV5-1 | . | 15 | CASTFTGQMYNEQFF | TGCGCCAGCACCTTCACGGGACAAATGTACAATGAGCAGTTCTTC
few | TRBJ2-7 | TRBV11-3 | TRBD1 | 15 | CASSLGRGRYYEQYF | TGTGCCAGCAGCTTGGGCAGGGGGCGCTACTACGAGCAGTACTTC
. | TRBJ1-2 | TRBV18 | . | 17 | CASSRTNGPPDYYGYTF | TGTGCCAGCTCACGGACGAACGGACCGCCTGACTACTATGGCTACACCTTC
few | TRBJ2-1 | TRBV4-2 | TRBD2 | 15 | CASSPGTSRGNEQFF | TGTGCCAGCAGCCCGGGGACTAGTAGAGGCAATGAGCAGTTCTTC
. | TRBJ1-2 | TRBV18 | TRBD1 | 12 | CASAGGSYGYTF | TGTGCCAGCGCAGGGGGAAGCTATGGCTACACCTTC
. | TRBJ2-1 | TRBV3-1/TRBV3-2 | TRBD2 | 15 | CASSQEAGVRREQFF | TGTGCCAGCAGCCAAGAGGCGGGAGTACGGCGGGAGCAGTTCTTC
. | TRBJ2-1 | TRBV12-3/TRBV12-4 | . | 13 | CASSMTSYNEQFF | TGTGCCAGCAGTATGACTAGTTACAATGAGCAGTTCTTC
. | TRBJ1-1 | TRBV28 | TRBD1 | 16 | CASSSGTGGLRTEAFF | TGTGCCAGCAGTTCCGGGACAGGGGGTCTGAGGACTGAAGCTTTCTTT
. | TRBJ1-5 | TRBV30 | TRBD1 | 19 | CAWSVRGDRGRRGNQPQHF | TGTGCCTGGAGTGTACGGGGGGACAGGGGCAGGCGTGGCAATCAGCCCCAGCATTTT
once | TRBJ2-7 | TRBV7-8 | . | 15 | CASSLAIGRDGEQYF | TGTGCCAGCAGCTTAGCGATAGGAAGGGATGGCGAGCAGTACTTC
. | TRBJ2-5 | TRBV11-2 | . | 15 | CASSLEGTYQETQYF | TGTGCCAGCAGCTTAGAGGGGACTTACCAAGAGACCCAGTACTTC
. | TRBJ1-1 | TRBV10-3 | . | 13 | CAISLRGDTEAFF | TGTGCCATCAGCCTTCGGGGGGACACTGAAGCTTTCTTT
few | TRBJ2-7 | TRBV5-1 | . | 13 | CASSFGRYDEQYF | TGCGCCAGCAGCTTCGGCAGATACGACGAGCAGTACTTC
. | TRBJ2-1 | TRBV27 | . | 12 | CASSSTVREQFF | TGTGCCAGCAGTTCGACAGTAAGGGAGCAGTTCTTC
. | TRBJ1-4 | TRBV3-1/TRBV3-2 | TRBD1 | 14 | CASSARTGNEKLFF | TGTGCCAGCAGCGCTAGGACAGGGAATGAAAAACTGTTTTTT
. | TRBJ2-2 | TRBV9 | TRBD1 | 15 | CASSNRDRDAGELFF | TGTGCCAGCAGCAACCGGGACAGGGACGCCGGGGAGCTGTTTTTT
once | TRBJ1-5 | TRBV19 | TRBD1 | 16 | CASSRGGRGTNQPQHF | TGTGCCAGTAGTCGAGGAGGCAGGGGGACCAATCAGCCCCAGCATTTT
. | TRBJ2-7 | TRBV10-3 | TRBD2 | 13 | CALRGFGGLEQYF | TGTGCCCTTCGAGGCTTCGGGGGGTTAGAACAGTACTTC
. | TRBJ2-1 | TRBV6-4 | TRBD2 | 16 | CASSDSEREGYNEQFF | TGTGCCAGCAGTGACTCGGAGCGGGAGGGCTACAATGAGCAGTTCTTC
. | TRBJ1-1 | TRBV6-5 | TRBD1 | 15 | CASSYSNRGNTEAFF | TGTGCCAGCAGTTACAGTAACAGGGGGAACACTGAAGCTTTCTTT
few | TRBJ2-7 | TRBV27 | TRBD2 | 17 | CASSTSLLAGGPYEQYF | TGTGCCAGCAGTACGTCCCTTCTAGCGGGAGGGCCATACGAGCAGTACTTC
. | TRBJ1-1 | TRBV18 | . | 17 | CASSPMRGQIMNTEAFF | TGTGCCAGCTCCCCCATGAGGGGCCAGATCATGAACACTGAAGCTTTCTTT
. | TRBJ2-3 | TRBV5-1 | TRBD2 | 16 | CASSLGTGGPADTQYF | TGCGCCAGCAGCTTGGGCACGGGAGGGCCGGCAGATACGCAGTATTTT
few | TRBJ2-1 | TRBV21-1 | . | 18 | CASSKRRADRACISEQFF | TGTGCCAGCAGCAAAAGAAGGGCAGACAGGGCCTGTATAAGTGAGCAGTTCTTC
. | TRBJ2-7 | TRBV27 | . | 14 | CASSLIPVGHEQYF | TGTGCCAGCAGTTTAATCCCGGTTGGCCACGAGCAGTACTTC
. | TRBJ2-1 | TRBV6-5 | . | 14 | CASTGVNSYNEQFF | TGTGCCAGCACGGGGGTGAACTCCTACAATGAGCAGTTCTTC
. | TRBJ2-5 | TRBV12-3/TRBV12-4 | . | 12 | CASSLGTHGKYF | TGTGCCAGCAGTTTAGGAACCCATGGGAAGTACTTC
. | TRBJ2-1 | TRBV18 | TRBD1 | 13 | CASSRTGDNEQFF | TGTGCCAGCTCGCGGACAGGAGACAATGAGCAGTTCTTC
. | TRBJ1-1 | TRBV19 | TRBD1 | 17 | CASSPSRTGVMNTEAFF | TGTGCCAGTAGTCCAAGCAGGACAGGGGTGATGAACACTGAAGCTTTCTTT
. | TRBJ2-5 | TRBV4-2 | TRBD2 | 16 | CASSQDGTRGQETQYF | TGTGCCAGCAGCCAAGATGGGACTAGGGGACAAGAGACCCAGTACTTC
. | TRBJ1-4 | TRBV5-1 | . | 14 | CASSFGVANEKLFF | TGCGCCAGCAGCTTCGGGGTAGCTAATGAAAAACTGTTTTTT
. | TRBJ1-5 | TRBV5-5 | . | 15 | CASSLAPGWGQPQHF | TGTGCCAGCAGCTTGGCCCCCGGCTGGGGTCAGCCCCAGCATTTT
. | TRBJ2-7 | TRBV14 | . | 14 | CASSQDLPPDEQYF | TGTGCCAGCAGCCAAGATCTGCCGCCTGATGAGCAGTACTTC
. | TRBJ2-1 | TRBV2 | . | 11 | CASSEYNEQFF | TGTGCCAGCAGTGAATACAATGAGCAGTTCTTC